The clone carrying this T cell receptor (beta chain) was counted a few times. Its target is unknown. The ends lost 2 bases at V and 8 bases at J; junction bases unmatched: 6. CDR3 length equals 14 residues. Germline V lookup: CDR1 MNHEY, CDR2 SMNVEV (reference sequence). This sample was included in a study of T-cell memory formation after mild COVID-19. The study, taken as a whole, reports: Contracting clones from day 15 to 85 had balanced CD4/CD8; later expanders favoured CD4+. The study found contracting CD4+ clones mainly in CM and EM and contracting CD8+ clones in EMRA.

TCRdb processed the 5' RACE reads anew with MiXCR; each CDR3 protein has one entry. The data contain 500,000 to 600,000 distinct CDR3 sequences, approximately 19% of them seen just once; the ten biggest clones take up around 12%. The material sequenced was PBMCs or a T cell subset sorted from them (not recorded which). The V gene is TRBV27, the J gene TRBJ2-3; 8 nucleotides match TRBD2. This TCR was sampled from an adult woman who had mild COVID-19 (a few samples of this study predate the infection). Cell type and time point are not known. CDR3 sequence: CASSLTSGGGTQYF. DNA for the CDR3: TGTGCCAGCAGTTTAACTAGCGGTGGTGGTACGCAGTATTTT.